This T cell receptor (beta chain) stems from a study of cytomegalovirus exposure and HLA in healthy donors. General study findings and limits: Earlier analysis looked at TCR beta V segments, and most were productive about 90% or about 30% of the time. The authors enumerated over 150 TCR beta chains as linked to cytomegalovirus. For presence/absence analyses, sequencing depth was assumed to be roughly uniform across donors.

A note on this clone: Its antigen is undetermined.

Each donor was healthy, and each was a bone marrow donor. The PCR had 60 Vbeta and 13 Jbeta primers. Repertoires were generated with immunoSEQ multiplex PCR, while TCRdb's copy carries only in-frame clones and drops some. The repertoire table contains some 200,000 clones. The sequencing input was PBMCs. The clonotype originates from a girl aged 2-10 years in good health and CMV-seropositive.

This CDR3 reads CASSPPGQGLVDTQYF. In DNA, the CDR3 is TGTGCCAGTAGTCCCCCGGGACAGGGGTTAGTAGATACGCAGTATTTT. V gene TRBV19 combines with J gene TRBJ2-3; TRBD1 matches at 10 bases. V dropped 5 bases and J dropped 5; count of bases not matched to a gene: 10. Per the germline V gene, CDR1 is LNHDA and CDR2 is SQIVND (reference sequence). The CDR3 spans 16 residues. Together with reference TRBV19 and TRBJ2-3, the CDR3 gives the full variable domain: DGGITQSPKYLFRKEGQNVTLSCEQNLNHDAMYWYRQDPGQGLRLIYYSQIVNDFQKGDIAEGYSVSREKKESFPLTVTSAQKNPTAFYLCASSPPGQGLVDTQYFGPGTRLTVL.